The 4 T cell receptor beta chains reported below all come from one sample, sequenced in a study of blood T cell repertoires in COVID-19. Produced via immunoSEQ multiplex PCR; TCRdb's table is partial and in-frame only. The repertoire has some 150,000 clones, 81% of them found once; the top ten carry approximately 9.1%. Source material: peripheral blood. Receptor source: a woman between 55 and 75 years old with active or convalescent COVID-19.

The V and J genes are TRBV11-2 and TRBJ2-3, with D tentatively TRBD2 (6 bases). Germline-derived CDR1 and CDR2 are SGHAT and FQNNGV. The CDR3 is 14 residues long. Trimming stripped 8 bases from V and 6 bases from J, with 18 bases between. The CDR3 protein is CASSSVRERDTQYF. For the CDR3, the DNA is TGTGCCAGCTCCTCTGTCCGGGAGAGGGATACGCAGTATTTT. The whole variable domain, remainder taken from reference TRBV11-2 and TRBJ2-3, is EAGVAQSPRYKIIEKRQSVAFWCNPISGHATLYWYQQILGQGPKLLIQFQNNGVVDDSQLPKDRFSAERLKGVDSTLKIQPAKLEDSAVYLCASSSVRERDTQYFGPGTRLTVL.

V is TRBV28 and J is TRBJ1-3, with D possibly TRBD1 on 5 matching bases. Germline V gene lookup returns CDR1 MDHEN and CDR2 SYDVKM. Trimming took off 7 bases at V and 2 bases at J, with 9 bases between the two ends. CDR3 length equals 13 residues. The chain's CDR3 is CASTGGPGNTIYF. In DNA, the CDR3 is TGTGCCAGCACGGGGGGACCTGGAAACACCATATATTTT.

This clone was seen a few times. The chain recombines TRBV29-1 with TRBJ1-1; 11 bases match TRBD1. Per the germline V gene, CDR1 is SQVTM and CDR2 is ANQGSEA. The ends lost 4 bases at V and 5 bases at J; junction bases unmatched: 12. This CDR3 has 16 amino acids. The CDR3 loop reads CSVAPSRGTGGTEAFF. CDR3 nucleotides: TGCAGCGTTGCCCCATCAAGGGGGACAGGGGGAACTGAAGCTTTCTTT.

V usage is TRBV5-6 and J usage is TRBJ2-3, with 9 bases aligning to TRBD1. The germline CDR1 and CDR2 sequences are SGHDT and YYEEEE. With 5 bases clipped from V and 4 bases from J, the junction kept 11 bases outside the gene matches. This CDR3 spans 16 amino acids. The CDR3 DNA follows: TGTGCCAGCAGGGGGGACAGGGTCGCTCGGTCAGATACGCAGTATTTT. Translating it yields CASRGDRVARSDTQYF.